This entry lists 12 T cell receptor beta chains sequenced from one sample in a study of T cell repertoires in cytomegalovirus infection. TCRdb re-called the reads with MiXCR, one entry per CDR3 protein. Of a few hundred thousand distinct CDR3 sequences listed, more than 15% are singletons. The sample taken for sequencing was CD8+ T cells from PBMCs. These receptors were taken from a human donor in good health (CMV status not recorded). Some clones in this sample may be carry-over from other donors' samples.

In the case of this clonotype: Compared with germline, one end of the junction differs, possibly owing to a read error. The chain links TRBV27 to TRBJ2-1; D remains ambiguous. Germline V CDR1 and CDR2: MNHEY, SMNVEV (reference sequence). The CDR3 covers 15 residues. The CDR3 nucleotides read TGTGCCGGCAGCTCCGGTCCGAGCTCCTACAATGAGCAGTTCTTC. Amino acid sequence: CAGSSGPSSYNEQFF.

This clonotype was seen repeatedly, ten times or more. CDR3 bases: TGTGCCAGCAGCTCTACAGGGGCCACCTACAATGAGCAGTTCTTC. It specifies CASSSTGATYNEQFF. The rearrangement links TRBV7-2 to TRBJ2-1; TRBD1 matches at 7 bases. V shed 4 bases and J 2 bases; nucleotides not matched to a gene: 5. CDR1 is SGHTA, CDR2 FQGNSA, per germline. The CDR3 spans 15 residues. Combining the CDR3 with reference TRBV7-2 and TRBJ2-1 gives the whole variable domain GAGVSQSPSNKVTEKGKDVELRCDPISGHTALYWYRQSLGQGLEFLIYFQGNSAPDKSGLPSDRFSAERTGGSVSTLTIQRTQQEDSAVYLCASSSTGATYNEQFFGPGTRLTVL.

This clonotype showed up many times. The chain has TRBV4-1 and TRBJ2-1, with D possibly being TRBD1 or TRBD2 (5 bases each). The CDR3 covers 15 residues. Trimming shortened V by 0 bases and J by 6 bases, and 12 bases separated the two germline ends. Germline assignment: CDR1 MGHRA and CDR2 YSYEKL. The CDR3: CASSQEWDDSNEQFF. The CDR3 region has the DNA TGCGCCAGCAGCCAAGAATGGGACGATTCCAATGAGCAGTTCTTC.

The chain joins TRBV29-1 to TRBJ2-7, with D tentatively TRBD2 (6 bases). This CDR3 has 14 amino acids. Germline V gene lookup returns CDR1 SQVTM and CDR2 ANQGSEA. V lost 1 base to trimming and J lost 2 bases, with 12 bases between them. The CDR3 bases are TGCAGCGTTGAAGTTGCGGGACGAGCCTACGAGCAGTACTTC. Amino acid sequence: CSVEVAGRAYEQYF.

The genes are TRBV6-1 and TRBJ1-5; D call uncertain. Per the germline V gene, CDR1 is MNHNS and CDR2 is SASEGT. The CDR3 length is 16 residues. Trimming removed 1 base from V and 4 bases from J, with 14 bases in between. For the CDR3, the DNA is TGTGCCAGCAGTGAAGATAGGATCGGACTGAATCAGCCCCAGCATTTT. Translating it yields CASSEDRIGLNQPQHF.

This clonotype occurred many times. CDR3 residues: CASSSGQGYAEQYF. The CDR3 region has the DNA TGTGCCAGCAGCTCTGGACAAGGCTACGCCGAGCAGTACTTC. The chain is built from TRBV7-9 and TRBJ2-7, with a possible D match to TRBD1 (5 bases). The CDR3 covers 14 residues. Germline CDR1 and CDR2: SEHNR and FQNEAQ (reference sequence). The V end lost 4 bases, the J end lost 6 bases, and 16 bases lay between the germline ends.

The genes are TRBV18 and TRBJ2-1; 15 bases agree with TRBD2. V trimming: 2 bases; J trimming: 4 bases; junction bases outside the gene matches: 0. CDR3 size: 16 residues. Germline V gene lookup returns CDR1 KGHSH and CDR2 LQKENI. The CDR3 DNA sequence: TGTGCCAGCTCACCAGGACTAGCGGGGGGGTACAATGAGCAGTTCTTC. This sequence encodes CASSPGLAGGYNEQFF.

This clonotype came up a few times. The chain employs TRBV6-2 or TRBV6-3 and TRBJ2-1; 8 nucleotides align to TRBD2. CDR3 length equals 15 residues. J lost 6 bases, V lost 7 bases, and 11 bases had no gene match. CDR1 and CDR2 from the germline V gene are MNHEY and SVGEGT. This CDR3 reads CASTPSGRGGNEQFF. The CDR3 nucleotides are TGTGCCAGCACTCCCTCCGGGAGGGGGGGCAATGAGCAGTTCTTC.

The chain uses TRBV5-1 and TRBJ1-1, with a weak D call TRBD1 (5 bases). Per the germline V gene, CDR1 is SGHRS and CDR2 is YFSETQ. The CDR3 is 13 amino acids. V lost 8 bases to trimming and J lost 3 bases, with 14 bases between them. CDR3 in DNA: TGCGCCAGTAATACTCAGGGCGACACTGAAGCTTTCTTT. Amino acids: CASNTQGDTEAFF.

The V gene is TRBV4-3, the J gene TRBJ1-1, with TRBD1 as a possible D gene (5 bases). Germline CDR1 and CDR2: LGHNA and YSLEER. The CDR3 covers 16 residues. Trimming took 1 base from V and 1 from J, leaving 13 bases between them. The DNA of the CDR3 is TGCGCCAGCAGCCAAGGGATCTGGCAGGGGAACACTGAAGCTTTCTTT. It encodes CASSQGIWQGNTEAFF.

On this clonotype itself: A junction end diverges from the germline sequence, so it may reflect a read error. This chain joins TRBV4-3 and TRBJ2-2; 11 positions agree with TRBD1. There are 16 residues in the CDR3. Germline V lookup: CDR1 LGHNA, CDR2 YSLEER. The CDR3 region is CASSQGQGAQAGELFF. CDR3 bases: TGCGCCAGCAGTCAAGGACAGGGGGCGCAGGCCGGGGAGCTGTTTTTT.

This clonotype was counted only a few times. The CDR3 DNA sequence: TGTGCCAGCAGTTTATTTCCAGGGGGCTTCACTGAAGCTTTCTTT. Translated: CASSLFPGGFTEAFF. V and J are TRBV12-3 or TRBV12-4 and TRBJ1-1, with 8 bases that match TRBD1. This CDR3 region has 15 residues. The ends lost 2 bases at V and 4 bases at J; junction bases unmatched: 6.